One sample yielded the 3 T cell receptor beta chains listed below, sequenced in a study of circulating tumor DNA in untreated peripheral T-cell lymphoma. Sequencing used immunoSEQ multiplex PCR; TCRdb keeps in-frame clones, though not all of them. Of 1,500 to 2,000 clones in the sample, about 90% are singletons; the top ten hold around 73%. The specimen sequenced was tumor tissue. Receptors originate from a human donor with peripheral T-cell lymphoma.

This rearrangement joins TRBV6-8 to TRBJ2-3, with unresolved D. V was clipped by 5 bases and J by 0 bases, with 12 bases between them. The CDR3 runs 15 residues. Germline V gene lookup returns CDR1 MNHGY and CDR2 SAAAGT. CDR3 sequence (DNA): TGTGCCAGCAGTCCGGAAGTTTCTAGCACAGATACGCAGTATTTT. Its protein is CASSPEVSSTDTQYF.

This chain connects TRBV11-3 to TRBJ2-3; 7 positions agree with TRBD2. V gave up 1 base and J gave up 1 base; unmatched junction bases: 5. The germline V gene encodes CDR1 SGHNT and CDR2 YENEEA. The CDR3 is 16 residues long. CDR3 region: CASSLGAGWGTDTQYF. The DNA for the CDR3 is TGTGCCAGCAGCTTAGGAGCGGGGTGGGGCACAGATACGCAGTATTTT.

This chain links TRBV29-1 with TRBJ2-1; D perhaps matches TRBD2 (6 bases). The CDR3 covers 12 residues. CDR1 and CDR2 (germline): SQVTM, ANQGSEA. The V and J ends lost 7 bases and 7 bases respectively, with 14 bases between them. The CDR3 region is CSATRRGNEQFF. The CDR3, as DNA: TGCAGCGCCACAAGGAGGGGAAATGAGCAGTTCTTC.